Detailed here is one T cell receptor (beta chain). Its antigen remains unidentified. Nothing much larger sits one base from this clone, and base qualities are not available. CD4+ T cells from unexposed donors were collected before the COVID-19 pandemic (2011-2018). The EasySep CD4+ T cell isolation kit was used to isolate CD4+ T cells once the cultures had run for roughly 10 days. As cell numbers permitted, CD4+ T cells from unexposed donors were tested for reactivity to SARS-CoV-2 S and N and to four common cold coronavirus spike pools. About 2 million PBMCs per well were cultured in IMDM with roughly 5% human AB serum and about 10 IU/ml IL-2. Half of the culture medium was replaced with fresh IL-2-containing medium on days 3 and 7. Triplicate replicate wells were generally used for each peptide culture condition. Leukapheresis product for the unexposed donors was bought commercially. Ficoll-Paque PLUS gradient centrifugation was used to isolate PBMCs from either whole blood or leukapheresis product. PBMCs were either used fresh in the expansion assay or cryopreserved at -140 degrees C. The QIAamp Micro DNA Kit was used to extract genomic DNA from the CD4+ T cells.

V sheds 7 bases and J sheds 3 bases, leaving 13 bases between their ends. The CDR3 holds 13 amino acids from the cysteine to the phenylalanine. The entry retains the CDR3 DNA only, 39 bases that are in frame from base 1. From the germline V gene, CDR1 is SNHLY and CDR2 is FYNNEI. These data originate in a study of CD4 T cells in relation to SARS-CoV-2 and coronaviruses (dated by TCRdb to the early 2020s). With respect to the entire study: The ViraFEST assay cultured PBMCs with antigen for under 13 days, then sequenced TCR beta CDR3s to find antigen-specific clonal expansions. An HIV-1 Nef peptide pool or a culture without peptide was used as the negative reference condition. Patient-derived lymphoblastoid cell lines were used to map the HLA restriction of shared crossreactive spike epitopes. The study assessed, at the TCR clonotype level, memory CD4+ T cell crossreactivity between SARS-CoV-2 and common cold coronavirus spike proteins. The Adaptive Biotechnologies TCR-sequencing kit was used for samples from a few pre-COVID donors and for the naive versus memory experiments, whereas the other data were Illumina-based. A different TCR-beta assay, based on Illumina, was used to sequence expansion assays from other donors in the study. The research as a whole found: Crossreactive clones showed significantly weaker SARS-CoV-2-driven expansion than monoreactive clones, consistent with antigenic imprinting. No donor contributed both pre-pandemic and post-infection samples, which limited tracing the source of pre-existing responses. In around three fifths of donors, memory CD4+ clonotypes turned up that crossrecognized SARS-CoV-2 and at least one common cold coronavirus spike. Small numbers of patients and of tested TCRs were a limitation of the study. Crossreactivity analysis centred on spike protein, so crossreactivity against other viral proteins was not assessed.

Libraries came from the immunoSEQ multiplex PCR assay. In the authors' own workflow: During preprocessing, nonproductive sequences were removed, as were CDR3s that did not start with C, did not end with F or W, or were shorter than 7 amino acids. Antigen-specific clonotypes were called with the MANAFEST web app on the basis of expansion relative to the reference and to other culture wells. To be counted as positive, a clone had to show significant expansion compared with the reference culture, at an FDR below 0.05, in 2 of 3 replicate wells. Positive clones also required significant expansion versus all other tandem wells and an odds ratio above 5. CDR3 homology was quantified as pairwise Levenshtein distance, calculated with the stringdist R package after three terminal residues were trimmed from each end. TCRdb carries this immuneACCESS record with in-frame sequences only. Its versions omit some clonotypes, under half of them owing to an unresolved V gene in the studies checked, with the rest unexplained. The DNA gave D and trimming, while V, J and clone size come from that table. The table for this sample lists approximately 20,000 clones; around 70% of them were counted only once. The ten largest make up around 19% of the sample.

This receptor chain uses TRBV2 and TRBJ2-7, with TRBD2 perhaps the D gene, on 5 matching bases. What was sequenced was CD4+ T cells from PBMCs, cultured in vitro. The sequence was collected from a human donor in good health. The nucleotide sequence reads TGTGCCAGCAACGAGGGTCCCGGCTACGAGCAGTACTTC. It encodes CASNEGPGYEQYF.